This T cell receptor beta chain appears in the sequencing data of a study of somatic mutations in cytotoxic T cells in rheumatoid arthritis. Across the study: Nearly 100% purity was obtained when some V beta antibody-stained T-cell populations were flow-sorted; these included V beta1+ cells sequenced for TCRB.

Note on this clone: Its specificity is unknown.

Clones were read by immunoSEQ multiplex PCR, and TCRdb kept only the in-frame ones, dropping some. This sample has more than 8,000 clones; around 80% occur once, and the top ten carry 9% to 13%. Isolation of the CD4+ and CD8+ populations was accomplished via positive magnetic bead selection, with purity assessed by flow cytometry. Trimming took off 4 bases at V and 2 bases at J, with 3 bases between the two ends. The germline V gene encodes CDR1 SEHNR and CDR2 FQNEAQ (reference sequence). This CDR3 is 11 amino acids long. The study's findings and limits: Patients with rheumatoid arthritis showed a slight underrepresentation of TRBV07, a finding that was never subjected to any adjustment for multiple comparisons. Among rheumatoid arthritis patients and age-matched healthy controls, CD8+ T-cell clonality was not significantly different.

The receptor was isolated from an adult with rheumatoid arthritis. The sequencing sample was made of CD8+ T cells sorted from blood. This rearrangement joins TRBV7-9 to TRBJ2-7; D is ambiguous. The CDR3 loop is CASSSTYEQYF. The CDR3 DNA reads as TGTGCCAGCAGCTCCACCTACGAGCAGTACTTC.